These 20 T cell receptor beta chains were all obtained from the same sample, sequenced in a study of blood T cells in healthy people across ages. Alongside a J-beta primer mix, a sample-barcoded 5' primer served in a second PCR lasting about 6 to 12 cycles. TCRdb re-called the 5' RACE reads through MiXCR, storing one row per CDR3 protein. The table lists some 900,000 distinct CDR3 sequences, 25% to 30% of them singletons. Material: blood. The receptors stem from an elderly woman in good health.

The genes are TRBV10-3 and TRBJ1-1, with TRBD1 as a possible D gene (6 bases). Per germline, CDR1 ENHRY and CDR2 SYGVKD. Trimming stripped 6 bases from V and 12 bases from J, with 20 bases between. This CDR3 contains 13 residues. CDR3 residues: CAISLQGDEGTFF. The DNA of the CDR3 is TGTGCCATCAGCCTACAGGGAGACGAGGGGACTTTCTTT.

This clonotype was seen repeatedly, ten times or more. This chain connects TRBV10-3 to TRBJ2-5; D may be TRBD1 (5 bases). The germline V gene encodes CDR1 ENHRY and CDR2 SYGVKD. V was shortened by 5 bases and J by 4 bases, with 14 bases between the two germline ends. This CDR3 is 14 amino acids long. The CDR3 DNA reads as TGTGCCATCAGTACCGCAGGGTTGGGAGAGACCCAGTACTTC. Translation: CAISTAGLGETQYF.

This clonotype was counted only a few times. CDR3 DNA: TGCGCCAGCAGCCAAGCGGCCTCTTCCAGCTTCTACAATGAGCAGTTCTTC. Its translation is CASSQAASSSFYNEQFF. The rearrangement joins TRBV4-3 to TRBJ2-1; no clear D. The CDR3 is 17 residues long. Germline lookup yields CDR1 LGHNA and CDR2 YSLEER. V lost 1 base to trimming and J lost 3 bases, with 16 bases between them.

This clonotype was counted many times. This CDR3 reads CASSLTGINSPLHF. CDR3 in DNA: TGTGCCAGCAGCCTTACAGGGATTAATTCACCCCTCCACTTT. The chain joins TRBV12-3 or TRBV12-4 to TRBJ1-6, with a possible D match to TRBD1 (6 bases). V lost 6 bases, J lost 6 bases, and 12 bases lay in between. The CDR3 loop spans 14 amino acids.

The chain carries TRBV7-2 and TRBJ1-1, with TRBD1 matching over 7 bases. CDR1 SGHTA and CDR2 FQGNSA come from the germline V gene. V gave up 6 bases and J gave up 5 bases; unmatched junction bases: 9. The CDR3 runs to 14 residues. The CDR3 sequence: CASRGNRGCTEAFF. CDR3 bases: TGTGCCAGCAGGGGGAACAGGGGATGTACTGAAGCTTTCTTT.

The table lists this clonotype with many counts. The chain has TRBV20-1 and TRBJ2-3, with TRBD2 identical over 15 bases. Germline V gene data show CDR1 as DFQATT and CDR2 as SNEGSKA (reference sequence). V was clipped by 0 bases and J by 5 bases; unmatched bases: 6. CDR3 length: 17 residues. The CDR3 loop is CSARDGTSGGRGDTQYF. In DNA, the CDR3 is TGCAGTGCTAGAGATGGGACTAGCGGGGGGAGGGGAGATACGCAGTATTTT.

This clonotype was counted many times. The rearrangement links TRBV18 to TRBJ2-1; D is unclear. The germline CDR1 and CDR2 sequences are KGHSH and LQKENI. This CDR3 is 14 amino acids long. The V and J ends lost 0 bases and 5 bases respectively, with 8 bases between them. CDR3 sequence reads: CASSPPRANNEQFF. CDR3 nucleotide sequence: TGTGCCAGCTCACCACCGAGAGCGAACAATGAGCAGTTCTTC.

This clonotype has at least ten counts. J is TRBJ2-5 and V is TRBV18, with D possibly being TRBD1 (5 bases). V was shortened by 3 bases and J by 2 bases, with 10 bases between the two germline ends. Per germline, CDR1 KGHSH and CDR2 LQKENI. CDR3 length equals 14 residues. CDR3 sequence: CASSPAGKQETQYF. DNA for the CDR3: TGTGCCAGCTCACCCGCAGGGAAACAAGAGACCCAGTACTTC.

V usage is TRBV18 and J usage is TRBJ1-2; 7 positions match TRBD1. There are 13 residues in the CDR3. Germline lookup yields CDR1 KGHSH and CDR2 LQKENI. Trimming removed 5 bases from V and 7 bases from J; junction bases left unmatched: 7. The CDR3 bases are TGTGCCAGCTCATACGGGACAGATTGTGGCTACACCTTC. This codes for CASSYGTDCGYTF.

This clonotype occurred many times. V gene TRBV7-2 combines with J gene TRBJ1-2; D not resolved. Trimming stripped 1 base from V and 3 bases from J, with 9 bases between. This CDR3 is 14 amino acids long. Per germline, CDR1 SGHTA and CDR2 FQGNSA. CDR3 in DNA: TGTGCCAGCAGCTTAGACCGAGCAGACTATGGCTACACCTTC. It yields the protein CASSLDRADYGYTF.

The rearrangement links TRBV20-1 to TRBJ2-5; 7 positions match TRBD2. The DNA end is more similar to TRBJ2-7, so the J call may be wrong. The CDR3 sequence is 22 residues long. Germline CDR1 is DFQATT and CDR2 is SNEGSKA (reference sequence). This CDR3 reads CSARDAGLVGLNGAPSPYEQYF. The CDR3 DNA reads TGCAGTGCTAGAGATGCAGGACTAGTGGGCCTAAACGGGGCCCCAAGTCCCTACGAGCAGTACTTC.

CDR3 loop: CASSLGSGTYATEAFF. For the CDR3, the DNA is TGTGCCAGCAGCTTGGGTTCTGGCACGTATGCCACTGAAGCTTTCTTT. The chain joins TRBV7-2 to TRBJ1-1; no definite D call. The germline V gene has CDR1 SGHTA and CDR2 FQGNSA. The V gene lost 3 bases and the J gene lost 4 bases, with 18 bases spanning the gap. The CDR3 has 16 residues.

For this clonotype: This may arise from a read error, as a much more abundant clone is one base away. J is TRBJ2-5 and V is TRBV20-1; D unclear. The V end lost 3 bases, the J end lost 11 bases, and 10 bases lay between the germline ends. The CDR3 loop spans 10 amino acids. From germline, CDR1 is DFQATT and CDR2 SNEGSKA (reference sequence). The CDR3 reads CSASVDEQYF. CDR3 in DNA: TGCAGTGCTAGCGTTGATGAGCAGTACTTC.

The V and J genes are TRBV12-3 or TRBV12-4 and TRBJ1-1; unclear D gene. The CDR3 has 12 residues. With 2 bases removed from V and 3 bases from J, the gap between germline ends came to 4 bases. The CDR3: CASSLTHTEAFF. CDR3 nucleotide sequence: TGTGCCAGCAGTTTAACCCACACTGAAGCTTTCTTT.

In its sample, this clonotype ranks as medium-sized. This CDR3 is CASSRDRVAGQYF. DNA for the CDR3: TGTGCCAGCTCCCGAGACAGGGTTGCAGGGCAGTACTTC. The chain is built from TRBV12-3 or TRBV12-4 and TRBJ2-7, with TRBD1 identical over 7 bases. This CDR3 spans 13 amino acids. V was pared by 8 bases and J by 9 bases, with 13 bases of the junction left unmatched.

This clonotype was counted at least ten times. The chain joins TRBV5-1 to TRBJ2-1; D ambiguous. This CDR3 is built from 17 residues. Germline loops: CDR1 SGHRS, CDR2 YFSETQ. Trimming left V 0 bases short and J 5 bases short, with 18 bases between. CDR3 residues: CASSLGVRAGIHNEQFF. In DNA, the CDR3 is TGCGCCAGCAGCTTGGGTGTTAGGGCAGGTATCCACAATGAGCAGTTCTTC.

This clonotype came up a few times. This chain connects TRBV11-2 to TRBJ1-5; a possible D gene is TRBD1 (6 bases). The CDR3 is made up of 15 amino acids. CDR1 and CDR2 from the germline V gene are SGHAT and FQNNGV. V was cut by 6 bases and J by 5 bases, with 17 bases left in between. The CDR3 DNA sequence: TGTGCCAGCAGTTTACGACAGGCCCCGTATCAGCCCCAGCATTTT. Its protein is CASSLRQAPYQPQHF.

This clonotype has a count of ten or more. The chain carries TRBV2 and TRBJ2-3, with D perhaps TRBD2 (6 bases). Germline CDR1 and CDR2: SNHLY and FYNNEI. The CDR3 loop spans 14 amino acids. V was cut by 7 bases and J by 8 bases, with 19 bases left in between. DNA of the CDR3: TGTGCCAGCAATACACTAGTGGGACTGAGTACGCAGTATTTT. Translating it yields CASNTLVGLSTQYF.

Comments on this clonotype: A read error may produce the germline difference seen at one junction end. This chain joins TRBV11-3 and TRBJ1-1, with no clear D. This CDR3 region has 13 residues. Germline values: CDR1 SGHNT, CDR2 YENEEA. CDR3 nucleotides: TGTGCCGGCAGCTTAACCCAGAACACTGAAGCTTTCTTT. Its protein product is CAGSLTQNTEAFF.

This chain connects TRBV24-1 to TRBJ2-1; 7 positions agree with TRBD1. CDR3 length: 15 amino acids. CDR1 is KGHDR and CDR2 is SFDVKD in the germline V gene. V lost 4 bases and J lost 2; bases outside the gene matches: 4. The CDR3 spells CATSDPGQPYNEQFF. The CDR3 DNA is TGTGCCACCAGTGACCCGGGACAGCCCTACAATGAGCAGTTCTTC.